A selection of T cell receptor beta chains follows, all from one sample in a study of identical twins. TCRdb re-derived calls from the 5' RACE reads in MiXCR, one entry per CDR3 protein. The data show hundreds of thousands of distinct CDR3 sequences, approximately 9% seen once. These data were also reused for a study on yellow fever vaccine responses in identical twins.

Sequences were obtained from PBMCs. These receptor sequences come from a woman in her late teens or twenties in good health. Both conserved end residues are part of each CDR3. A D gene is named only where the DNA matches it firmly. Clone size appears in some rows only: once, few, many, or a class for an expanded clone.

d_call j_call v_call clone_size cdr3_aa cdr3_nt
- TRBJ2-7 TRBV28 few CASSLSTSLYEQYF TGTGCCAGCAGTTTATCAACCAGCCTATACGAGCAGTACTTC
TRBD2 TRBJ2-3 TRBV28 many CASSVAGVTDTQYF TGTGCCAGCAGTGTAGCGGGGGTCACGGATACGCAGTATTTT
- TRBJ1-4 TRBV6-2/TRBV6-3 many CASSDGRINEKLFF TGTGCCAGCAGTGACGGACGGATTAATGAAAAACTGTTTTTT
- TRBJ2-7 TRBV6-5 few CASSLNKGASTYEQYF TGTGCCAGCAGTTTAAACAAAGGGGCGTCCACCTACGAGCAGTACTTC
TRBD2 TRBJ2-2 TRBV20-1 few CSARSGTSGKKRTGELFF TGCAGTGCTAGGTCGGGGACTAGCGGGAAAAAAAGAACCGGGGAGCTGTTTTTT
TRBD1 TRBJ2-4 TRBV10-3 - CAPSHKGGASKNIQYF TGTGCCCCATCACATAAAGGGGGCGCCTCCAAAAACATTCAGTACTTC
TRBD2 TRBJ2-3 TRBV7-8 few CASSAPPGQSGTSGGGSQYF TGTGCCAGCAGCGCCCCTCCGGGACAGTCCGGGACTAGCGGGGGGGGGTCGCAGTATTTT
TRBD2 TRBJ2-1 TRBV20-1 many CSARDRGGVSYNEQFF TGCAGTGCTAGAGACCGGGGGGGAGTCTCCTACAATGAGCAGTTCTTC
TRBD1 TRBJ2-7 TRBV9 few CASSVGGTGGLYEQYF TGTGCCAGCAGCGTAGGCGGGACAGGGGGTCTCTACGAGCAGTACTTC
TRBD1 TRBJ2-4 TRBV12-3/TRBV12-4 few CASSDRGLNIQYF TGTGCCAGCAGCGACAGGGGGTTGAACATTCAGTACTTC
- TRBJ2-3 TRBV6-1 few CASSVTDPSTDTQYF TGTGCCAGCAGTGTAACTGACCCTAGCACAGATACGCAGTATTTT
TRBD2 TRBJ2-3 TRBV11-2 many CASSDGLAGTDTQYF TGTGCCAGCAGCGACGGATTAGCGGGGACAGATACGCAGTATTTT
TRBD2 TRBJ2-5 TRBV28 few CASSPRAGGLETQYF TGTGCCAGCAGTCCAAGAGCGGGGGGGCTGGAGACCCAGTACTTC
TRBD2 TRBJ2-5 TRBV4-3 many CASSQGSAGGQETQYF TGCGCCAGCAGCCAAGGATCCGCGGGAGGGCAAGAGACCCAGTACTTC
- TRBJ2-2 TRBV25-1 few CASRPTMTGELFF TGTGCCAGCAGACCCACTATGACCGGGGAGCTGTTTTTT
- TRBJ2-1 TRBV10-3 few CAISATDTNNEQFF TGTGCCATCAGTGCGACAGATACTAACAATGAGCAGTTCTTC
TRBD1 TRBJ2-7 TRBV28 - CASIPGQASYEQYF TGTGCCAGCATACCGGGACAGGCGTCCTACGAGCAGTACTTC
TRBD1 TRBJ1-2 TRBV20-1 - CSAPRTGGFGYGYTF TGCAGTGCCCCCAGGACAGGGGGCTTTGGCTATGGCTACACCTTC